The rows below give T cell receptor beta chains drawn from one sample of a study of cytomegalovirus exposure and HLA in healthy donors. Sequencing was performed with immunoSEQ multiplex PCR; in TCRdb, only in-frame clones are kept and a portion is missing. The table has about 160,000 clones, approximately 72% seen once. Sample: PBMCs. These TCRs come from a female donor in good health and CMV-seronegative. Both conserved end residues are part of each CDR3. A D gene is named only where the DNA matches it firmly. Where a row states a size, it is once, few, many or the class of an expanded clone; other rows omit it.

v_gene,d_gene,abundance,j_gene,CDR3aa,CDR3nt
TRBV9,NA,NA,TRBJ1-2,CASSVGYQGYYGYTF,TGTGCCAGCAGCGTAGGGTATCAGGGATACTATGGCTACACCTTC
TRBV5-4,NA,NA,TRBJ2-7,CASSLQGSLVYEQYF,TGTGCCAGCAGCTTACAGGGCAGTCTTGTCTACGAGCAGTACTTC
TRBV2,NA,NA,TRBJ2-3,CASSSRPYQDTQYF,TGTGCCAGCAGTTCGAGGCCCTACCAGGATACGCAGTATTTT
TRBV6-4,NA,NA,TRBJ2-2,CASSDLGGTGELFF,TGTGCCAGCAGTGACTTAGGGGGCACCGGGGAGCTGTTTTTT
TRBV5-4,TRBD1,NA,TRBJ2-3,CASSWDRALDTQYF,TGTGCCAGCAGCTGGGACAGGGCTTTAGATACGCAGTATTTT
TRBV2,NA,few,TRBJ2-4,CASSEQGTQNIQYF,TGTGCCAGCAGTGAACAGGGGACACAAAACATTCAGTACTTC
TRBV28,TRBD1,NA,TRBJ1-1,CASSSTPGQGWTEAFF,TGTGCCAGCAGTTCCACCCCTGGACAGGGGTGGACTGAAGCTTTCTTT
TRBV5-1,TRBD2,NA,TRBJ2-1,CASSLDLAGEEDEQFF,TGCGCCAGCAGCTTGGACCTAGCGGGAGAGGAGGATGAGCAGTTCTTC
TRBV30,NA,NA,TRBJ2-1,CAWSTSTYNEQFF,TGTGCCTGGAGTACATCGACCTACAATGAGCAGTTCTTC
TRBV6-7,NA,NA,TRBJ1-6,CASSYSMGLVLHF,TGTGCCAGCAGTTACTCCATGGGGCTGGTCCTCCACTTT
TRBV4-1,NA,few,TRBJ1-3,CASTQMTDGNTIYF,TGCGCCAGCACCCAGATGACAGACGGAAACACCATATATTTT
TRBV6-6,NA,NA,TRBJ2-2,CASSSSITGELFF,TGTGCCAGCAGTTCTAGTATCACCGGGGAGCTGTTTTTT
TRBV4-1,TRBD2,NA,TRBJ2-3,CASSQDGPEVVSRGALTDTQYF,TGCGCCAGCAGCCAAGATGGGCCAGAGGTGGTGTCGCGGGGGGCCCTCACAGATACGCAGTATTTT
TRBV10-1,NA,once,TRBJ2-7,CASSDSTDRSYEQYF,TGCGCCAGCAGTGACTCCACGGACAGATCCTACGAGCAGTACTTC
TRBV28,TRBD1,NA,TRBJ2-5,CASTPRGGTGQETQYF,TGTGCCAGCACCCCGAGGGGAGGGACAGGGCAAGAGACCCAGTACTTC
TRBV2,NA,NA,TRBJ1-5,CASSGTGGGGGQPQHF,TGTGCCAGCAGTGGCACGGGCGGGGGCGGAGGACAGCCCCAGCATTTT
TRBV5-6,TRBD1,NA,TRBJ1-1,CASSFQGGTEAFF,TGTGCCAGCAGCTTCCAGGGGGGCACTGAAGCTTTCTTT
TRBV6-1,NA,NA,TRBJ2-3,CASRSTATDTQYF,TGTGCCAGCAGGAGCACAGCAACAGATACGCAGTATTTT
TRBV5-1,NA,NA,TRBJ2-3,CASTRTYGGTDTQYF,TGCGCCAGCACCAGGACTTACGGAGGCACAGATACGCAGTATTTT
TRBV6-5,NA,NA,TRBJ1-2,CASSYSETGKGYGYTF,TGTGCCAGCAGTTACTCTGAAACAGGGAAGGGCTATGGCTACACCTTC
TRBV7-9,TRBD1,NA,TRBJ2-7,CASSIAGTGVSYEQYF,TGTGCCAGCAGCATAGCCGGGACAGGGGTTTCGTACGAGCAGTACTTC
TRBV5-4,TRBD2,NA,TRBJ2-7,CASSLGLASSDEQYF,TGTGCCAGCAGCTTGGGACTAGCGAGTTCCGACGAGCAGTACTTC
TRBV5-1,NA,medium-sized,TRBJ1-2,CASSLAPGGSYGYTF,TGCGCCAGCAGCTTGGCCCCGGGGGGAAGCTATGGCTACACCTTC
TRBV27,TRBD2,NA,TRBJ2-7,CASSREGLAAYEQYF,TGTGCCAGCAGTCGGGAGGGACTCGCCGCCTACGAGCAGTACTTC
TRBV27,NA,NA,TRBJ1-2,CASKLGHSYGYTF,TGTGCCAGCAAGTTGGGTCACAGCTATGGCTACACCTTC
TRBV2,TRBD2,NA,TRBJ2-1,CASRSSGGVNEQFF,TGTGCCAGCAGAAGCTCGGGAGGAGTCAATGAGCAGTTCTTC
TRBV11-1,NA,NA,TRBJ1-5,CASSLRDSNQPQHF,TGTGCCAGCAGCCTCCGGGACTCCAATCAGCCCCAGCATTTT
TRBV5-1,NA,NA,TRBJ1-1,CASSRTVKNTEAFF,TGCGCCAGCAGCCGGACAGTCAAGAACACTGAAGCTTTCTTT
TRBV4-2,NA,NA,TRBJ2-7,CASSQARTSEQYF,TGTGCCAGCAGCCAAGCTAGAACCTCCGAGCAGTACTTC
TRBV6-6,NA,NA,TRBJ2-2,CASTLGGGELFF,TGTGCCAGCACCCTCGGGGGCGGGGAGCTGTTTTTT
TRBV5-6,NA,once,TRBJ2-5,CASSLDGRELRETQYF,TGTGCCAGCAGCTTGGACGGGCGGGAACTTCGAGAGACCCAGTACTTC
TRBV12-5,TRBD1,NA,TRBJ2-7,CASGPGQGLHEQYF,TGTGCTAGTGGCCCGGGACAGGGACTACACGAGCAGTACTTC
TRBV19,TRBD2,NA,TRBJ2-5,CASSIDSGVRETQYF,TGTGCCAGTAGTATAGATAGCGGGGTGAGGGAGACCCAGTACTTC
TRBV25-1,TRBD1,few,TRBJ2-5,CASSESRRQGETQYF,TGTGCCAGCAGTGAATCGAGGAGACAGGGAGAGACCCAGTACTTC
TRBV30,NA,NA,TRBJ1-1,CAWTDRAEAFF,TGTGCCTGGACTGACAGAGCTGAAGCTTTCTTT
TRBV5-1,NA,NA,TRBJ1-1,CASSLGGVGTEAFF,TGCGCCAGCAGCTTGGGGGGAGTGGGCACTGAAGCTTTCTTT